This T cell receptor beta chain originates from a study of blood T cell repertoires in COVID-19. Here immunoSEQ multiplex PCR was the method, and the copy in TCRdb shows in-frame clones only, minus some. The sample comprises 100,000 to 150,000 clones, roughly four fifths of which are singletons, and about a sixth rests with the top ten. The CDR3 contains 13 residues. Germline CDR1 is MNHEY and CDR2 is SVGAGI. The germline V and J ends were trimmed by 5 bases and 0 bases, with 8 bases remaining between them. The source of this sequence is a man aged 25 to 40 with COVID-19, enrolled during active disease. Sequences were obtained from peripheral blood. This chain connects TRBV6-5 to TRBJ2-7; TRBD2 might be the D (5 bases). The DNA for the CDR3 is TGTGCCAGCAGTCGCCGGGACTCCTACGAGCAGTACTTC. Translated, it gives CASSRRDSYEQYF.